Listed here are 9 T cell receptor beta chains from one sample, sequenced in a study of radiotherapy plus CTLA-4 blockade in lung cancer. Repertoires were generated with immunoSEQ multiplex PCR, while TCRdb's copy carries only in-frame clones and drops some. Here the sample spans about 95,000 clones, roughly four fifths being singletons. This specimen was peripheral blood, taken from a patient treated with radiotherapy plus ipilimumab. The origin of the receptors is a human donor with non-small cell lung cancer who had a partial response to radiotherapy plus ipilimumab.

This chain links TRBV27 with TRBJ2-3, with 8 bases that match TRBD1. The CDR3 runs to 14 residues. Unmatched junction bases numbered 2, after V lost 4 bases and J lost 2 bases. Germline V gives CDR1 MNHEY, CDR2 SMNVEV (reference sequence). The CDR3 here is CASSSGGPTDTQYF. DNA of the CDR3: TGTGCCAGCAGTTCAGGGGGCCCCACAGATACGCAGTATTTT.

The chain has TRBV5-4 and TRBJ2-3; 14 bases line up with TRBD2. Germline assignment: CDR1 SGHNT and CDR2 YYREEE (reference sequence). The V and J ends lost 3 bases and 8 bases, in that order; junction bases with no gene match: 8. The CDR3 consists of 16 residues. CDR3 nucleotides: TGTGCCAGCAGCTCCCGACTAGCGGGAGGGTACGGTACGCAGTATTTT. Translating it yields CASSSRLAGGYGTQYF.

This chain uses TRBV5-1 with TRBJ2-3; tentative D call: TRBD1 (6 bases). The CDR3 length is 13 residues. Trimming took 5 bases from V and 0 from J, leaving 7 bases between them. The V gene's germline CDR1 is SGHRS and CDR2 YFSETQ. The DNA of the CDR3 is TGCGCCAGCAGAGGACAGAGCACAGATACGCAGTATTTT. It yields the protein CASRGQSTDTQYF. The full variable domain, in which reference TRBV5-1 and TRBJ2-3 provide the parts outside the CDR3, is KAGVTQTPRYLIKTRGQQVTLSCSPISGHRSVSWYQQTPGQGLQFLFEYFSETQRNKGNFPGRFSGRQFSNSRSEMNVSTLELGDSALYLCASRGQSTDTQYFGPGTRLTVL.

This chain uses TRBV7-3 with TRBJ2-1; 7 positions agree with TRBD2. The germline CDR1 and CDR2 sequences are SGHTA and FQGTGA. The CDR3 is 14 amino acids. The ends lost 2 bases at V and 8 bases at J; junction bases unmatched: 6. The CDR3 sequence is CASSLGLAVDEQFF. The DNA for the CDR3 is TGTGCCAGCAGCTTAGGGCTAGCGGTGGATGAGCAGTTCTTC.

The chain uses TRBV7-8 and TRBJ2-7; TRBD1 might be the D (6 bases). Trimming cost V 1 base and J 3 bases, with 13 bases left between them. The length of the CDR3 is 15 residues. Germline V gene lookup returns CDR1 SGHVS and CDR2 FQNEAQ. Here the CDR3 DNA reads TGTGCCAGCAGCTTAGAAACAGGGCGACTCTACGAGCAGTACTTC. Translating it yields CASSLETGRLYEQYF.

To note about this clone: A read error may be the cause here, since a much bigger clone is one base away. This chain's CDR3 is CASSVGVSAREEQYF. CDR3 nucleotides: TGTGCCAGCAGCGTAGGGGTTAGCGCCCGTGAGGAGCAGTACTTC. The V and J genes are TRBV9 and TRBJ2-7; the D gene is possibly TRBD2 (5 bases). This CDR3 has 15 amino acids. V lost 0 bases to trimming and J lost 7 bases, with 17 bases between them. The germline V gene encodes CDR1 SGDLS and CDR2 YYNGEE.

V gene TRBV7-7 combines with J gene TRBJ1-2; 8 bases map to TRBD1. Germline lookup yields CDR1 SSHAT and CDR2 FNYEAQ (reference sequence). There are 18 residues in the CDR3. J gave up 0 bases and V 5 bases, and 14 bases lay outside the gene matches. The CDR3 spells CASSPFLGGQVANYGYTF. CDR3 nucleotide sequence: TGTGCCAGCAGCCCGTTCTTAGGGGGACAGGTAGCTAACTATGGCTACACCTTC.

This chain joins TRBV27 and TRBJ2-5; 7 positions agree with TRBD1. Germline loops: CDR1 MNHEY, CDR2 SMNVEV (reference sequence). The trim removed 4 bases at V and 5 bases at J, leaving 10 bases unmatched. The CDR3 is 15 residues long. The CDR3 DNA follows: TGTGCCAGCAGTTCGACAGGGACCTGGGGGGAGACCCAGTACTTC. Its protein is CASSSTGTWGETQYF.

The rearrangement uses TRBV10-2 and TRBJ1-4; 8 bases are a match to TRBD1. The V segment lost 4 bases and the J segment 5 bases; nucleotides outside the gene matches: 6. Per the germline V gene, CDR1 is WSHSY and CDR2 is SAAADI. The CDR3 covers 15 residues. The CDR3 coding sequence is TGCGCCAGCAGTGGATCAGGGGGCTGGAATGAAAAACTGTTTTTT. Protein: CASSGSGGWNEKLFF.